This T cell receptor (beta chain) was obtained from a study of post-analysis software for immune sequencing data. Findings of the study overall: When patients were compared with controls, about five TRBV segments were more frequent, TRBV5-6, TRBV5-1 and TRBV20-1 among them.

This clonotype was recorded once. Its specificity is unknown. Between the trimmed V and J ends, which lost 11 bases and 1 base, there was a span of 14 bases. This CDR3 contains 13 residues. CDR1 and CDR2 (germline): MNHNY, SVGAGI (reference sequence). cDNA libraries for TCR beta contained unique molecular identifiers. Each CDR3 protein gets one entry after TCRdb re-called the PCR reads with MiXCR. The data contain around 770,000 distinct CDR3 sequences, about 45% of them seen just once; the ten biggest clones take up roughly 4.5%. What was sequenced was blood. This TCR derives from a girl aged 10 to 17 with multiple sclerosis. V is TRBV6-6 and J is TRBJ2-5; possibly TRBD1 for D (6 bases). Here the CDR3 DNA reads TGTGCCGGAGCCTACAGGGCCCAAGAGACCCAGTACTTC. Its translation: CAGAYRAQETQYF.